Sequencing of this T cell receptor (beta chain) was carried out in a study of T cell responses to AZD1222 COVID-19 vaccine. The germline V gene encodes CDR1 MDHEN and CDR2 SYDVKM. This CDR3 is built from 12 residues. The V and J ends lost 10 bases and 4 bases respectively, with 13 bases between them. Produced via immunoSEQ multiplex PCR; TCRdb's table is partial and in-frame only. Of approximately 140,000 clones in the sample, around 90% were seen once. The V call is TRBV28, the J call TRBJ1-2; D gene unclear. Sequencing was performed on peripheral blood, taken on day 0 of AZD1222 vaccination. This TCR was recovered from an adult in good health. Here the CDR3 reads CATRRESYGYTF. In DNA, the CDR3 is TGTGCCACCCGTAGGGAGAGCTATGGCTACACCTTC.